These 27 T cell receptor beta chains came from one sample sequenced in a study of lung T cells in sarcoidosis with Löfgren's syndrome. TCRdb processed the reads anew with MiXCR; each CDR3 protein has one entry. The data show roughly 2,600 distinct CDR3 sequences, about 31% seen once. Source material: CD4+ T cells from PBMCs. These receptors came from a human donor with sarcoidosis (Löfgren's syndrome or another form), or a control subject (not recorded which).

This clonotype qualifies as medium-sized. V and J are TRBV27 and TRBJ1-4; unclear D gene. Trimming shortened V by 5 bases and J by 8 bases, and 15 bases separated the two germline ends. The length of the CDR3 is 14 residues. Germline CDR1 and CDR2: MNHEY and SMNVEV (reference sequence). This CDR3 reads CASSPSRVGEKLFF. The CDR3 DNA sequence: TGTGCCAGCAGTCCAAGTCGCGTGGGGGAAAAACTGTTTTTT.

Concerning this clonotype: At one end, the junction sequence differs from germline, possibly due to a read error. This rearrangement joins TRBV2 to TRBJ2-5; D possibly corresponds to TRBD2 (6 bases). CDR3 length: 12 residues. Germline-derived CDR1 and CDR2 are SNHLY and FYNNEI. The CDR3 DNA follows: TGTGCCAGCAGTGAAACGGCGGGGACCAAGTACTTC. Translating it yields CASSETAGTKYF.

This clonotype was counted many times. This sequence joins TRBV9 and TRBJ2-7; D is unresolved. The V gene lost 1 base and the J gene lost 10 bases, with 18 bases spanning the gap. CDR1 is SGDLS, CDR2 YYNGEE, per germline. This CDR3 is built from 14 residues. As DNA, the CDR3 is TGTGCCAGCAGCGTATCCCCCGCCGCGAGCGAACAGTACTTC. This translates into CASSVSPAASEQYF. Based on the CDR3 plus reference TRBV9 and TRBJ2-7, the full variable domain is DSGVTQTPKHLITATGQRVTLRCSPRSGDLSVYWYQQSLDQGLQFLIQYYNGEERAKGNILERFSAQQFPDLHSELNLSSLELGDSALYFCASSVSPAASEQYFGPGTRLTVT.

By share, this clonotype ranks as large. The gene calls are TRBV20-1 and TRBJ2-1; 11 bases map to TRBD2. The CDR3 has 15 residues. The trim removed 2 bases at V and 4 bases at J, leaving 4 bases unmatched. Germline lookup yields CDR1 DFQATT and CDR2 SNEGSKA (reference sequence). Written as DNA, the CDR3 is TGCAGTGCTAGAAAGCGACTAGCGGGATACAATGAGCAGTTCTTC. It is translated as CSARKRLAGYNEQFF.

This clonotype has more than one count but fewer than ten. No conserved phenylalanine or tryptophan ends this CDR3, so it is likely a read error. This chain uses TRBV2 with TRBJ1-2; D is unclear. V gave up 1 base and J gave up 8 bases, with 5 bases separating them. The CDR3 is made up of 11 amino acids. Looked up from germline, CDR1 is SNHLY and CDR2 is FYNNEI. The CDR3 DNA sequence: TGTGCCAGCAGTGAAGGTGGGGGCTACACCTCC. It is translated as CASSEGGGYTS.

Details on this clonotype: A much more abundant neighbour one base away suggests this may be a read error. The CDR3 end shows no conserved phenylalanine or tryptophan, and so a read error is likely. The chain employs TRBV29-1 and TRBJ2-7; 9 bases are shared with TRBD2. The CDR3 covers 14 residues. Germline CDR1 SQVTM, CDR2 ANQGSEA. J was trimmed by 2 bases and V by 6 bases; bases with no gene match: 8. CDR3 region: CSVTGASGTYEQYL. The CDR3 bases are TGCAGCGTGACGGGTGCTAGCGGGACCTACGAGCAGTACCTC.

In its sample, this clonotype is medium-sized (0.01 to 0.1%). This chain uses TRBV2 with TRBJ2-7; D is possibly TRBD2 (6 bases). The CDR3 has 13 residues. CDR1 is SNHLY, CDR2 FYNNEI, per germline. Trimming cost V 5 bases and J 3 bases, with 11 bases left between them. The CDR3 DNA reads TGTGCCAGCAGTAGCGGGCGCTACTACGAGCAGTACTTC. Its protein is CASSSGRYYEQYF.

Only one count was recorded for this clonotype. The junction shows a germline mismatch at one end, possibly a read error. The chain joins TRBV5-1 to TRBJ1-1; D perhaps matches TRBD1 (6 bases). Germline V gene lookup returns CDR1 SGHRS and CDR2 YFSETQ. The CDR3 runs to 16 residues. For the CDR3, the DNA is TGCGCCAGCAGCCAGGAAGCTACAGGGAGGTGGACTGAAGCTTCCTTT. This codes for CASSQEATGRWTEASF.

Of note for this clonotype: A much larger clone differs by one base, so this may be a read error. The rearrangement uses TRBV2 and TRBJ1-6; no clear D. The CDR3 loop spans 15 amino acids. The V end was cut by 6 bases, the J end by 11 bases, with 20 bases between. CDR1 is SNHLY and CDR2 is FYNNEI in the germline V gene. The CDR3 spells CASRGLREKNPPLHF. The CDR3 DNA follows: TGTGCCAGCAGGGGCCTAAGAGAGAAGAATCCACCCCTCCACTTT.

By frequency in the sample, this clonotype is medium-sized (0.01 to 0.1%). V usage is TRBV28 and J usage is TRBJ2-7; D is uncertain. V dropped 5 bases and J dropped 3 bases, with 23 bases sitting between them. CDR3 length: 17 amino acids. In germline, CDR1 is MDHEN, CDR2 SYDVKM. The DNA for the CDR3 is TGTGCCAGCAGTACCAAATCGCTCCGGACGGAACACTACGAGCAGTACTTC. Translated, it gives CASSTKSLRTEHYEQYF.

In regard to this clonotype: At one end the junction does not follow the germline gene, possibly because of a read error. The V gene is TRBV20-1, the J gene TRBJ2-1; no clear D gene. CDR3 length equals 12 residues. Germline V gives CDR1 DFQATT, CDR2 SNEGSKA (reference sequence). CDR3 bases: TGCAGTGTGTCGTGGGCAGACAATGAGCAATTCTTC. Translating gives CSVSWADNEQFF.

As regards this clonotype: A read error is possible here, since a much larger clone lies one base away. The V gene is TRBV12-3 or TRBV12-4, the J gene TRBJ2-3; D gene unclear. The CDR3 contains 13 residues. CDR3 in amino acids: CAGSLIHTDTQYF. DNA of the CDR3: TGTGCCGGCAGTTTAATCCACACAGATACGCAGTATTTT.

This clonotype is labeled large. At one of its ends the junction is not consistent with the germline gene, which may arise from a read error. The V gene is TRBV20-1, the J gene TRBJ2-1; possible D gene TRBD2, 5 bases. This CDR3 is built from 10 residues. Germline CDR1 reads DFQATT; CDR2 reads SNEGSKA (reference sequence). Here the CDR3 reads CSVKDFPPLF. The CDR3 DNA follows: TGCAGTGTTAAGGACTTCCCCCCGCTCTTC.

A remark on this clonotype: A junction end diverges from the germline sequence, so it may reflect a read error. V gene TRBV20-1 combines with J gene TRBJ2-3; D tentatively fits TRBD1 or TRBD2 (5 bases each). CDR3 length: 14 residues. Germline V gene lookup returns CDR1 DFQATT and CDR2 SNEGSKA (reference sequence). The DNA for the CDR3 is TGCAGTGCTCTTGGCCCAAAGGGACCAGATACGCGGTATTTT. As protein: CSALGPKGPDTRYF.

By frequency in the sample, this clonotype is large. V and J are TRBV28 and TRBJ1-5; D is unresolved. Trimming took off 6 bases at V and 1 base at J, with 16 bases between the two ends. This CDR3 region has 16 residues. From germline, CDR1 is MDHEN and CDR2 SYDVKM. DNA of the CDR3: TGTGCCAGCAGCTTCCAACCGGCGTGGAGCAATCAGCCCCAGCATTTT. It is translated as CASSFQPAWSNQPQHF.

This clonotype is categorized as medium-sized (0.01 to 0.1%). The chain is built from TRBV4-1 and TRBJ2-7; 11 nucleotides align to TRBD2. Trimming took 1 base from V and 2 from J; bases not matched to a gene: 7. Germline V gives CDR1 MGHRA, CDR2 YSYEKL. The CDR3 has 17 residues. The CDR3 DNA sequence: TGCGCCAGCAGCCAAGCGACTAGCGGGACCGCTCCCTACGAGCAGTACTTC. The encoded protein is CASSQATSGTAPYEQYF.

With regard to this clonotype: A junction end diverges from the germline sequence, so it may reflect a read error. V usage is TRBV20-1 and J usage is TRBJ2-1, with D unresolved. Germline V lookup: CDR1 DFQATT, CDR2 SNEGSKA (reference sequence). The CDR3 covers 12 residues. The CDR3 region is CSAPHINNGQFF. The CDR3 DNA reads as TGCAGTGCTCCACACATAAACAATGGGCAGTTCTTC.

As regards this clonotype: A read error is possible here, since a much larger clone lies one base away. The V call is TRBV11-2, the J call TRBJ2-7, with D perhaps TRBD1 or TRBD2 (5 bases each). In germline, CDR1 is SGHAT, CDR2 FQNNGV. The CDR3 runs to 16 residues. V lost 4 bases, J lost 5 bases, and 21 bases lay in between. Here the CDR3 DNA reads TGTGCCAGCAGCTCCACCGGGCACGGGGCTAGGGACGAGCAGTACTTC. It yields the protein CASSSTGHGARDEQYF.

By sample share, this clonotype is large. For the CDR3, the DNA is TGTGCCAGCAGTTCCCCCCCGGCGAACACTGAAGCTTTCTTT. Translated: CASSSPPANTEAFF. The V and J genes are TRBV28 and TRBJ1-1; D unresolved. CDR1 MDHEN and CDR2 SYDVKM come from the germline V gene. CDR3 length: 14 residues. Deletions cut 4 bases from V and 1 base from J, with 10 bases between.

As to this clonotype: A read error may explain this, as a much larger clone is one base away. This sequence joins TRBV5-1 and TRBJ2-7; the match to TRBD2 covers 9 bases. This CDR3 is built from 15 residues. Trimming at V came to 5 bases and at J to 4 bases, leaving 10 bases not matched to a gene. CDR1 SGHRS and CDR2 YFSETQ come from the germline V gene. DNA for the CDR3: TGCGCCAGCAGGATTGAGAGCGGGAGGCCTTACGAGCAGTACTTC. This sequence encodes CASRIESGRPYEQYF.

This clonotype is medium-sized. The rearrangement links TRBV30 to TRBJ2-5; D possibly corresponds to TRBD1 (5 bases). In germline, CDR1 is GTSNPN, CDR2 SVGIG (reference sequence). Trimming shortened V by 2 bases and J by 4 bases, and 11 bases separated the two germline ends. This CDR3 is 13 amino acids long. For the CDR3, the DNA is TGTGCCTGGAGTAAGGGGTATGGAGAGACCCAGTACTTC. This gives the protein CAWSKGYGETQYF.

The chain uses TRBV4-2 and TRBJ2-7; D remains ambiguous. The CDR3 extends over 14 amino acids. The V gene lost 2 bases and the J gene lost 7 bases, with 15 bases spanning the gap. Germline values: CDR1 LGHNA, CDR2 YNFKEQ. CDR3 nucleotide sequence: TGTGCCAGCAGCCAATTTGGCCAGGACCCGGAGCAGTACTTC. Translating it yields CASSQFGQDPEQYF.

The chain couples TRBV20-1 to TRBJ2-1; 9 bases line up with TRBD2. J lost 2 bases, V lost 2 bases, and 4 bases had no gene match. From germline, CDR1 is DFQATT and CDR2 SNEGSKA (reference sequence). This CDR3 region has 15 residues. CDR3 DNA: TGCAGTGCTAGACGTAGCGGGAGCCCCTACAATGAGCAGTTCTTC. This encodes CSARRSGSPYNEQFF.

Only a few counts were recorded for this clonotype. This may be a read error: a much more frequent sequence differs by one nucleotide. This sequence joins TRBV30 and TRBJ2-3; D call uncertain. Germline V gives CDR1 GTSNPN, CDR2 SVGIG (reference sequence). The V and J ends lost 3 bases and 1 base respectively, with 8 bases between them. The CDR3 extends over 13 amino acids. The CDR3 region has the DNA TGTGCCTGGAGCTCGACACGCACAGATACGCAGTATTTT. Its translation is CAWSSTRTDTQYF.

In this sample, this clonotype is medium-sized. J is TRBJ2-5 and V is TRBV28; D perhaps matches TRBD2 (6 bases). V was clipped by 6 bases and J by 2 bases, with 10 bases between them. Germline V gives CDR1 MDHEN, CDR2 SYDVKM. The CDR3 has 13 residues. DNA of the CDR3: TGTGCCAGCAGAAAGCGGGTACAAGAGACCCAGTACTTC. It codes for CASRKRVQETQYF.

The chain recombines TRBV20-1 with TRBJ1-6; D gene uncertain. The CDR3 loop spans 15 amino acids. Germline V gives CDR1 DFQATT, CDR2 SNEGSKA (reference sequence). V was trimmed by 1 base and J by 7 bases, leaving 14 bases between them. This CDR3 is CSARGVGPDNSPLHF. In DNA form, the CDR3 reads TGCAGTGCTAGAGGAGTTGGTCCGGACAATTCACCCCTCCACTTT.

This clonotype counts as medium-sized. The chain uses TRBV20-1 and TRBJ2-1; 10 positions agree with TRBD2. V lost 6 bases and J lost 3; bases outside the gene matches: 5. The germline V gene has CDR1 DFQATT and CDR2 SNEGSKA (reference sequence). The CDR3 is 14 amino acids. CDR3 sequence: CSAGRTSGYNEQFF. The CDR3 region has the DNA TGCAGTGCGGGGAGGACTAGCGGCTACAATGAGCAGTTCTTC.